Detailed here is one TCR beta chain. V lost 4 bases, J lost 3 bases, and 2 bases stayed unmatched. Germline CDR1 is ENHRY and CDR2 is SYGVKD. This CDR3 contains 14 residues. This entry is derived from a study of blood T cell repertoires in COVID-19. Method: immunoSEQ multiplex PCR; TCRdb's copy keeps in-frame clones and lacks some. The sample consists of fewer than 200,000 clones, more than 75% of them appearing once. Sequencing was done on a sample of peripheral blood. This sequence originates from a woman aged 55-69 years with COVID-19, enrolled during active disease. The J gene is TRBJ2-7, the V gene TRBV10-3; 11 nucleotides agree with TRBD1. The CDR3 DNA sequence: TGTGCCATCAGTGTTGGGACAGGGGGCTACGAGCAGTACTTC. This gives the protein CAISVGTGGYEQYF.